The 6 T cell receptor beta chains below come from one sample, sequenced in a study of cytomegalovirus exposure and HLA in healthy donors. Amplification used 60 Vbeta primers and 13 Jbeta primers. The method was immunoSEQ multiplex PCR; TCRdb's version includes in-frame clones alone and lacks a portion of them. Among 80,000 to 100,000 clones, roughly 74% were seen once, and the ten largest hold about 16%. Sample: PBMCs. All receptors derive from a woman between 18 and 29 years old in good health and CMV-seropositive.

The chain has TRBV30 and TRBJ1-4; tentatively, D is TRBD1 (6 bases). Germline-derived CDR1 and CDR2 are GTSNPN and SVGIG (reference sequence). CDR3 length: 11 amino acids. Deletions cut 3 bases from V and 13 bases from J, with 12 bases between. This CDR3 is CAWSAGAGLFF. CDR3 in DNA: TGTGCCTGGAGCGCGGGGGCTGGACTGTTTTTT.

With respect to this clone: This may stem from a read error, because a much larger clone lies one nucleotide away. The V and J genes are TRBV7-8 and TRBJ1-1; 7 bases are shared with TRBD1. This CDR3 spans 14 amino acids. Losses at the gene ends were 3 bases for V and 1 base for J; bases not matched to a gene: 2. CDR1 SGHVS and CDR2 FQNEAQ come from the germline V gene. The CDR3 here is CASSLGQPNTEAFF. CDR3 coding DNA: TGTGCCAGCAGCTTGGGACAGCCGAACACTGAAGCTTTCTTT.

The CDR3 protein is CASSAGGRYSGNTIYF. The CDR3 nucleotides are TGTGCCAGCAGCGCAGGGGGTCGGTACTCTGGAAACACCATATATTTT. The chain combines TRBV9 with TRBJ1-3; TRBD1 matches 7 bases. Unmatched junction bases numbered 6, after V lost 3 bases and J lost 0 bases. There are 16 residues in the CDR3. The germline gives CDR1 SGDLS, CDR2 YYNGEE.

This chain uses TRBV11-2 with TRBJ2-5, with 12 nucleotides matching TRBD1. V dropped 5 bases and J dropped 6; count of bases not matched to a gene: 7. The CDR3 has 15 amino acids. The germline V gene has CDR1 SGHAT and CDR2 FQNNGV. The CDR3 bases are TGTGCCAGCAGCCCCGGGACAGGGGGCTTGAAGACCCAGTACTTC. It encodes CASSPGTGGLKTQYF. Drawing the rest from reference TRBV11-2 and TRBJ2-5, the complete variable domain is EAGVAQSPRYKIIEKRQSVAFWCNPISGHATLYWYQQILGQGPKLLIQFQNNGVVDDSQLPKDRFSAERLKGVDSTLKIQPAKLEDSAVYLCASSPGTGGLKTQYFGPGTRLLVL.

This clone was recorded only once. The chain recombines TRBV18 with TRBJ1-2; TRBD1 aligns across 8 bases. The germline gives CDR1 KGHSH, CDR2 LQKENI. The CDR3 spans 20 residues. Trimming took 0 bases from V and 6 from J; bases not matched to a gene: 21. This chain's CDR3 is CASSPPNYKTGGWATDGYTF. CDR3 DNA sequence: TGTGCCAGCTCACCACCAAACTACAAAACAGGGGGATGGGCGACTGATGGCTACACCTTC.

V and J are TRBV9 and TRBJ2-5; 9 nucleotides agree with TRBD2. The germline gives CDR1 SGDLS, CDR2 YYNGEE. The length of the CDR3 is 18 residues. V shed 3 bases and J 5 bases; nucleotides not matched to a gene: 17. For the CDR3, the DNA is TGTGCCAGCAGCGCAGGCCCCGGGCTAGCGGGACAAGGGGAGACCCAGTACTTC. Residues: CASSAGPGLAGQGETQYF.